These 18 T cell receptor beta chains originate from one sample sequenced in a study of blood T cells in healthy people across ages. Next came a second PCR, run for about 7 to 12 cycles, which used a sample-barcoded 5' primer along with a J-beta primer mix. MiXCR, applied by TCRdb to the 5' RACE reads, yields one record per CDR3 protein. This sample yields approximately 1,000,000 distinct CDR3 sequences, of which less than 45% are seen a single time; approximately 14% belongs to the top ten. Sequenced sample: blood. These receptors all stem from a man in his late teens or twenties in good health.

In this sample, this clonotype turned up a few times. The rearrangement joins TRBV7-2 to TRBJ2-3, with D unresolved. Trimming cost V 0 bases and J 4 bases, with 11 bases left between them. Germline loops: CDR1 SGHTA, CDR2 FQGNSA. The CDR3 covers 15 residues. The CDR3 loop reads CASSLAGGVADTQYF. CDR3 in DNA: TGTGCCAGCAGCTTAGCAGGCGGAGTCGCAGATACGCAGTATTTT.

A note on this clonotype: The junction shows a germline mismatch at one end, possibly a read error. V is TRBV4-3 and J is TRBJ1-2, with TRBD1 identical over 10 bases. In germline, CDR1 is LGHNA, CDR2 YSLEER. The CDR3 loop spans 15 amino acids. Here the CDR3 DNA reads TGCGTCAGCAGCAAGCGACAGGGGGCAGGCTATGGCTACACCTTC. This sequence encodes CVSSKRQGAGYGYTF.

In this sample, this clonotype turned up a few times. V is TRBV4-2 and J is TRBJ2-5; maybe TRBD1 (6 bases). The CDR3 covers 13 residues. V was clipped by 0 bases and J by 11 bases, with 13 bases between them. Germline CDR1 reads LGHNA; CDR2 reads YNFKEQ. For the CDR3, the DNA is TGTGCCAGCAGCCAAGAGAGGGGGAATGAGCAGTACTTC. Amino acid sequence: CASSQERGNEQYF.

This sequence joins TRBV4-2 and TRBJ2-5, with TRBD1 as a possible D gene (5 bases). V was cut by 0 bases and J by 1 base, with 9 bases left in between. The germline V gene encodes CDR1 LGHNA and CDR2 YNFKEQ. This CDR3 spans 15 amino acids. The CDR3 sequence: CASSQEGRGQETQYF. The CDR3 DNA sequence: TGTGCCAGCAGCCAAGAAGGTAGGGGCCAAGAGACCCAGTACTTC.

This clonotype was detected once. The chain uses TRBV20-1 and TRBJ2-2, with D possibly TRBD1 on 6 matching bases. Trimming took off 6 bases at V and 3 bases at J, with 14 bases between the two ends. CDR1 is DFQATT and CDR2 is SNEGSKA in the germline V gene (reference sequence). The CDR3 sequence is 14 residues long. Here the CDR3 reads CSAVQGPDTGELFF. CDR3 nucleotide sequence: TGCAGTGCAGTTCAGGGGCCAGACACCGGGGAGCTGTTTTTT.

The chain has TRBV10-3 and TRBJ2-1; 9 bases are a match to TRBD2. CDR3 length equals 17 residues. Trimming removed 0 bases from V and 1 base from J; junction bases left unmatched: 4. Germline assignment: CDR1 ENHRY and CDR2 SYGVKD. The CDR3 DNA reads TGTGCCATCAGTGAGTCGCGTCTAGCGGGGTCCTACAATGAGCAGTTCTTC. This translates into CAISESRLAGSYNEQFF.

This clonotype was found a few times. The chain recombines TRBV18 with TRBJ2-1; D might be TRBD2 (6 bases). The CDR3 is 17 amino acids. The V and J ends lost 4 bases and 0 bases respectively, with 16 bases between them. The germline CDR1 and CDR2 sequences are KGHSH and LQKENI. DNA for the CDR3: TGTGCCAGCTCACTACAACGGGGGTTTAGCTCCTACAATGAGCAGTTCTTC. This sequence encodes CASSLQRGFSSYNEQFF.

As for this clonotype: One base away lies a much larger clone, so this may be a sequencing read error. The chain uses TRBV12-3 or TRBV12-4 and TRBJ1-2; a weak D match, TRBD1 (6 bases). Trimming removed 4 bases at V and 4 bases at J, with 10 bases between. The CDR3 spans 13 residues. CDR3 amino acids: CASSSQDSYGYTF. The CDR3 region has the DNA TGTGCCAGCAGTTCCCAGGACAGCTATGGCTACACCTTC.

With respect to this clonotype: Sequence at one end of the junction differs from germline and may be a read error. The V and J genes are TRBV5-1 and TRBJ2-7, with D unclear. The CDR3 loop spans 14 amino acids. Germline V CDR1 and CDR2: SGHRS, YFSETQ. The CDR3 sequence: CANSSGPIMTEQYF. The DNA for the CDR3 is TGCGCCAACAGCTCAGGACCGATCATGACCGAGCAGTACTTC.

The V call is TRBV29-1, the J call TRBJ1-2; 7 nucleotides line up with TRBD1. The trim removed 5 bases at V and 6 bases at J, leaving 9 bases unmatched. Per the germline V gene, CDR1 is SQVTM and CDR2 is ANQGSEA. The CDR3 runs to 13 residues. CDR3 coding DNA: TGCAGCGTTTGGGGAGACAGGGTAGATGGCTACACCTTC. It encodes CSVWGDRVDGYTF.

V and J are TRBV12-3 or TRBV12-4 and TRBJ1-6, with no clear D. This CDR3 contains 12 residues. Trimming removed 3 bases from V and 9 bases from J, with 6 bases in between. CDR3 protein: CASSFGGSPLHF. Here the CDR3 DNA reads TGTGCCAGCAGTTTTGGCGGTTCACCCCTCCACTTT.

This clonotype was observed a single time. This rearrangement joins TRBV27 to TRBJ1-1; a possible D gene is TRBD1 (5 bases). CDR1 and CDR2 from the germline V gene are MNHEY and SMNVEV (reference sequence). V was cut by 8 bases and J by 0 bases, with 13 bases left in between. The CDR3 is 14 residues long. In DNA, the CDR3 is TGTGCCAGCCTCCCGGGACTGATGAACACTGAAGCTTTCTTT. The encoded protein is CASLPGLMNTEAFF.

The J gene is TRBJ1-5, the V gene TRBV6-2 or TRBV6-3; D unresolved. In germline, CDR1 is MNHEY, CDR2 SVGEGT. The CDR3 totals 14 residues. V lost 5 bases and J 3 bases, leaving 11 bases between the germline ends. This chain's CDR3 is CASSQRVDNQPQHF. The CDR3 coding sequence is TGTGCCAGCAGTCAAAGGGTTGACAATCAGCCCCAGCATTTT.

This rearrangement joins TRBV4-1 to TRBJ2-1; no definite D call. The CDR3 is 15 residues long. Between the trimmed V and J ends, which lost 2 bases and 0 bases, there was a span of 8 bases. Germline CDR1 MGHRA, CDR2 YSYEKL. The CDR3 DNA is TGCGCCAGCAGCCAAATATCAAGCTCCTACAATGAGCAGTTCTTC. Its protein product is CASSQISSSYNEQFF.

This clonotype was counted between two and nine times. The chain has TRBV20-1 and TRBJ1-4; the D is unclear. The CDR3 has 14 residues. V lost 4 bases and J 5 bases, leaving 14 bases between the germline ends. Germline CDR1 and CDR2: DFQATT and SNEGSKA (reference sequence). For the CDR3, the DNA is TGCAGTGCTAAACCCCACCGGGCAAATGAAAAACTGTTTTTT. Protein: CSAKPHRANEKLFF.

The rearrangement uses TRBV20-1 and TRBJ2-5; the D is unclear. The CDR3 contains 11 residues. V was trimmed by 7 bases and J by 4 bases, leaving 10 bases between them. The V gene's germline CDR1 is DFQATT and CDR2 SNEGSKA (reference sequence). The CDR3, as DNA: TGCAGTGGAGTTCGGGCAGAGACCCAGTACTTC. Translating it yields CSGVRAETQYF.

The chain couples TRBV5-1 to TRBJ1-1, with D possibly matching TRBD1 (5 bases). The germline gives CDR1 SGHRS, CDR2 YFSETQ. Trimming took off 0 bases at V and 7 bases at J, with 13 bases between the two ends. The CDR3 is 14 residues long. The chain's CDR3 is CASSLDQQAGEAFF. DNA for the CDR3: TGCGCCAGCAGCTTGGATCAACAGGCTGGTGAAGCTTTCTTT.

This chain uses TRBV12-3 or TRBV12-4 with TRBJ2-5; 8 positions match TRBD1. V lost 5 bases, J lost 3 bases, and 14 bases stayed unmatched. CDR3 size: 17 residues. DNA of the CDR3: TGTGCCAGCAGTGCCTCCGGGACAGGATTGCCTGAAGAGACCCAGTACTTC. The encoded protein is CASSASGTGLPEETQYF.